This is a list of T cell receptor beta chains from one sample in a study of early T cells in non-severe SARS-CoV-2 infection. TCRdb re-derived calls from the 5' RACE reads in MiXCR, one entry per CDR3 protein. Among around 100,000 distinct CDR3 sequences listed, around 14% were seen once. The sequencing input was whole blood. The receptors were sampled from an adult who was a healthcare worker with PCR-confirmed SARS-CoV-2 infection or an uninfected control (not recorded which). CDR3s include the opening cysteine and the closing phenylalanine or tryptophan. The D gene is left open where the match is weak. For some rows the clone size is stated as once, few or many, or as a class when expanded; others skip it.

j_call v_call clone_size d_call cdr3_aa cdr3_nt
TRBJ2-3 TRBV6-2/TRBV6-3 many TRBD2 CASSSLAGEGTDTQYF TGTGCCAGCAGCTCTCTAGCGGGAGAGGGGACAGATACGCAGTATTTT
TRBJ2-7 TRBV9 . . CASSVGPTLQGYNEQYF TGTGCCAGCAGCGTAGGCCCCACTTTACAGGGATACAACGAGCAGTACTTC
TRBJ2-5 TRBV5-1 . . CASSLYGGEETQYF TGCGCCAGCAGCTTGTACGGGGGAGAGGAGACCCAGTACTTC
TRBJ2-7 TRBV18 many TRBD1 CASSPVRQGNYEQYF TGTGCCAGCTCTCCGGTGAGACAGGGAAACTACGAGCAGTACTTC
TRBJ2-1 TRBV7-6 many TRBD2 CASSFRLAGASYNEQFF TGTGCCAGCAGCTTCCGGCTAGCGGGAGCCTCCTACAATGAGCAGTTCTTC
TRBJ2-2 TRBV24-1 few TRBD1 CATAPGTGVTGELFF TGTGCCACCGCGCCCGGGACAGGGGTCACCGGGGAGCTGTTTTTT
TRBJ2-5 TRBV28 . . CASLGAKETQYF TGTGCCTCCTTAGGGGCGAAGGAGACCCAGTACTTC
TRBJ1-2 TRBV6-5 few . CASRPYRFSGYTF TGTGCCAGCCGTCCCTACAGGTTTAGCGGCTACACCTTC
TRBJ2-1 TRBV11-3 . . CASSLGSSCNEQFF TGTGCCAGCAGCTTAGGGTCGTCCTGCAATGAGCAGTTCTTC
TRBJ1-2 TRBV7-5 few . CISVPSTGMAEGYTF .
TRBJ1-1 TRBV6-2/TRBV6-3 few . CASSYWRPSNEAFF TGTGCCAGCAGTTACTGGAGACCTAGCAATGAAGCTTTCTTT
TRBJ2-7 TRBV19 . TRBD2 CASSIRLAGAHEQYF TGTGCCAGTAGTATCAGACTAGCGGGAGCGCACGAGCAGTACTTC
TRBJ2-5 TRBV12-3/TRBV12-4 many TRBD2 CASSRTSGETQYF TGTGCCAGCAGTCGGACTAGCGGAGAGACCCAGTACTTC
TRBJ2-7 TRBV2 many . CASSDGSYEQYF TGTGCCAGCAGTGATGGTTCCTACGAGCAGTACTTC
TRBJ2-3 TRBV6-4 many TRBD1 CASSSGQGNTDTQYF TGTGCCAGCAGTTCTGGACAGGGGAACACAGATACGCAGTATTTT
TRBJ1-4 TRBV20-1 few . CSARWDTEKLFF TGCAGTGCTAGGTGGGATACTGAAAAACTGTTTTTT
TRBJ2-3 TRBV20-1 . TRBD2 CSALSGRDGTDTQYF TGCAGTGCCCTTAGCGGGAGGGACGGCACAGATACGCAGTATTTT
TRBJ1-6 TRBV7-2 many . CASRAEVGPNSPLHF TGTGCCAGCAGGGCAGAGGTTGGGCCGAATTCACCCCTCCACTTT
TRBJ2-1 TRBV28 . . CASSFSVSSNEQFF TGTGCCAGCAGTTTTTCGGTCTCTAGCAATGAGCAGTTCTTC
TRBJ2-1 TRBV14 . TRBD1 CASSQGEGDRFYEQFF TGTGCCAGCAGCCAGGGGGAAGGGGACAGGTTTTATGAGCAGTTCTTC
TRBJ2-3 TRBV28 many TRBD2 CASSLLAGGRTDTQYF TGTGCCAGCAGTTTGCTAGCGGGAGGCCGCACAGATACGCAGTATTTT
TRBJ2-3 TRBV10-3 many . CAISESLATDTQYF TGTGCCATCAGTGAGAGCCTAGCCACAGATACGCAGTATTTT
TRBJ1-6 TRBV2 . . CATSPGHANSPLHF TGTGCCACCTCACCCGGACATGCAAATTCACCCCTCCACTTT
TRBJ1-1 TRBV28 few TRBD1 CASSPDRGGLGNTEAFF TGTGCCAGCAGTCCGGACAGGGGTGGATTGGGGAACACTGAAGCTTTCTTT
TRBJ1-6 TRBV7-8 many TRBD1 CASSPGTGGSGSPLHF TGTGCCAGCAGCCCCGGGACAGGGGGCTCGGGTTCACCCCTCCACTTT
TRBJ1-2 TRBV7-3 . . CASSSSGAGEVGYTF TGTGCCAGCAGCTCCTCTGGCGCGGGGGAAGTGGGCTACACCTTC
TRBJ1-5 TRBV9 . . CASSGQVGDQPQHF TGTGCCAGCAGCGGACAGGTCGGGGATCAGCCCCAGCATTTT
TRBJ1-5 TRBV10-3 . . CAIRAPDQPQHF TGTGCCATCAGGGCTCCCGATCAGCCCCAGCATTTT
TRBJ2-7 TRBV13 few . CASSGIGQRNYEQYF TGTGCCAGCAGCGGAATCGGACAGAGAAACTACGAGCAGTACTTC
TRBJ2-3 TRBV20-1 . TRBD1 CSAITGGGSDTQYF TGCAGTGCCATTACAGGGGGCGGTTCAGATACGCAGTATTTT
TRBJ2-5 TRBV5-6 . . CASSLAHGQSARQYF TGTGCCAGCAGCTTGGCCCACGGACAGTCCGCTCGCCAGTACTTC
TRBJ2-1 TRBV27 few . CASSLTLLEGYEQFF TGTGCCAGCAGTTTGACCCTCTTGGAGGGCTATGAGCAGTTCTTC
TRBJ1-3 TRBV25-1 . . CASSEFGQGNTIYF TGTGCCAGCAGTGAATTTGGACAAGGAAACACCATATATTTT
TRBJ2-1 TRBV11-2 . . CASSFDGYEQFF TGTGCCAGCAGCTTCGATGGGTATGAGCAGTTCTTC
TRBJ2-3 TRBV7-9 many . CASSSSTDTQYF TGTGCCAGCAGCTCTAGCACAGATACGCAGTATTTT
TRBJ2-5 TRBV5-1 few . CASSRIYQGGETQYF TGCGCCAGCAGCCGAATTTACCAGGGCGGAGAGACCCAGTACTTC
TRBJ2-1 TRBV18 many . CASSPTYNEQFF TGTGCCAGCTCACCGACCTACAATGAGCAGTTCTTC
TRBJ2-3 TRBV5-1 few . CASHEGGQSDTQYF TGCGCCAGTCACGAAGGGGGGCAGTCAGATACGCAGTATTTT
TRBJ2-7 TRBV4-2 many . CASSHPGPIPYEQYF TGTGCCAGCAGCCACCCGGGCCCGATACCCTACGAGCAGTACTTC
TRBJ2-3 TRBV21-1 . . CASYPKLAGTDTQYF TGTGCCAGCTACCCCAAACTAGCGGGAACAGATACGCAGTATTTT